The entry that follows covers one TCR beta chain sequence. Its antigen is still unknown. Profiled with immunoSEQ multiplex PCR; TCRdb holds only in-frame clones, not every one. The sample carries approximately 35,000 clones, 85% to 90% recorded once. The data originate from a study of lymphopenia after photon versus proton radiotherapy. General observations from the study: Only patients who died were analyzed for survival; proton advantage is unproven. Relative stability marked proton patients; photon patients lost diversity and naive cells. After the lymphocyte nadir, photon-treated repertoires showed oligoclonal expansion, especially of CD8+ Temra cells. In patients who died, overall survival fell as post-nadir TCR diversity dropped more.

This receptor was obtained from a woman between 50 and 59 years old with pancreatic cancer. The source material was peripheral blood, sampled from a patient treated with photon-based radiotherapy.

CDR3 sequence: CASSLVAGNTQYF. In DNA, the CDR3 is TGTGCCAGCAGCTTAGTAGCCGGGAATACGCAGTATTTT. This sequence joins TRBV7-9 and TRBJ2-3; D perhaps matches TRBD2 (5 bases). Deletions cut 1 base from V and 7 bases from J, with 9 bases between. CDR1 and CDR2 (germline): SEHNR, FQNEAQ (reference sequence). The CDR3 contains 13 residues.